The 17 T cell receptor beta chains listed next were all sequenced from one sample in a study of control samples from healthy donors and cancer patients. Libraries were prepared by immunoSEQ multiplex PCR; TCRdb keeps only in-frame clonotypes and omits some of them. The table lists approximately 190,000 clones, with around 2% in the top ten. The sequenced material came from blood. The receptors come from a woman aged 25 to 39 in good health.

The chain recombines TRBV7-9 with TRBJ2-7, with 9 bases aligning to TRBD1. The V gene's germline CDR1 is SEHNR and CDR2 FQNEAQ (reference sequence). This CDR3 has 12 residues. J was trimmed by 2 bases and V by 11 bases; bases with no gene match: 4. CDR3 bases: TGTGCCGTGGGGACAGGGACCTACGAGCAGTACTTC. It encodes CAVGTGTYEQYF.

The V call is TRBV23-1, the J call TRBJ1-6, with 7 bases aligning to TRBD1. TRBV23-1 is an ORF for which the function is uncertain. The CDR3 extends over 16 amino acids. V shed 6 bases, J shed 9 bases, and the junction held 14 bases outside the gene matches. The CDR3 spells CASSPRDRRGVSPLHF. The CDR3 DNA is TGCGCCAGCAGCCCTAGGGACAGAAGGGGAGTTTCACCCCTCCACTTT.

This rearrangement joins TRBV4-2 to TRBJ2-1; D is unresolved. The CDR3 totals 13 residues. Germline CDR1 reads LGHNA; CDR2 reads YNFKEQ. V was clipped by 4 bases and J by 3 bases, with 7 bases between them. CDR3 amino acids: CASSPWIYNEQFF. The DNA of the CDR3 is TGTGCCAGCAGCCCCTGGATCTACAATGAGCAGTTCTTC.

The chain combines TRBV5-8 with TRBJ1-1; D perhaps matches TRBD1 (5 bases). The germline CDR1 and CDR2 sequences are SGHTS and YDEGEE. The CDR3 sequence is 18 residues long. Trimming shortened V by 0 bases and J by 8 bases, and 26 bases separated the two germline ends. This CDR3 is CASSLASGVVGGRNEAFF. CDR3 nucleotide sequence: TGTGCCAGCAGCTTGGCCTCGGGGGTTGTGGGCGGTCGGAACGAAGCTTTCTTT. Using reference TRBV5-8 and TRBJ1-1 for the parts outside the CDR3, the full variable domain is EAGVTQSPTHLIKTRGQQATLRCSPISGHTSVYWYQQALGLGLQFLLWYDEGEERNRGNFPPRFSGRQFPNYSSELNVNALELEDSALYLCASSLASGVVGGRNEAFFGQGTRLTVV.

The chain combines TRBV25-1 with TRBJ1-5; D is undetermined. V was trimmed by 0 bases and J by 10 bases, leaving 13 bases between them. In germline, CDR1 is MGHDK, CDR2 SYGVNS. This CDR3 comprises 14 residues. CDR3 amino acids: CASSEYGGKIPQHF. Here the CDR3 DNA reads TGTGCCAGCAGTGAATATGGAGGGAAGATACCCCAGCATTTT.

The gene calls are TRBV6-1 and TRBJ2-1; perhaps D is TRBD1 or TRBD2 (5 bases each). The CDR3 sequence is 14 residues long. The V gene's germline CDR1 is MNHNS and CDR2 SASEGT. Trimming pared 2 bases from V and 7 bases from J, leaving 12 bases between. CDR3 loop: CASSELGPKNEQFF. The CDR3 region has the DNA TGTGCCAGCAGTGAACTGGGACCGAAGAATGAGCAGTTCTTC.

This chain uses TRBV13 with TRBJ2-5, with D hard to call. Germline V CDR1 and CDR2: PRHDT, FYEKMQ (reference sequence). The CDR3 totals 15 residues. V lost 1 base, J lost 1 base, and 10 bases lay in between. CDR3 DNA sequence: TGTGCCAGCAGCTTAGAACGGGCCACCCAAGAGACCCAGTACTTC. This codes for CASSLERATQETQYF. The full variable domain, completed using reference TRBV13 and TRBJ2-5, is AAGVIQSPRHLIKEKRETATLKCYPIPRHDTVYWYQQGPGQDPQFLISFYEKMQSDKGSIPDRFSAQQFSDYHSELNMSSLELGDSALYFCASSLERATQETQYFGPGTRLLVL.

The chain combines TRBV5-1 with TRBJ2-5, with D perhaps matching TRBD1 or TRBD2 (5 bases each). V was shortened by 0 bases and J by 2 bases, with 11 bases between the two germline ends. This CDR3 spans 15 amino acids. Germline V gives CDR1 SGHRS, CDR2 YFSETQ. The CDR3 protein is CASSLGGGWQETQYF. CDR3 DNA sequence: TGCGCCAGCAGCTTGGGGGGCGGGTGGCAAGAGACCCAGTACTTC.

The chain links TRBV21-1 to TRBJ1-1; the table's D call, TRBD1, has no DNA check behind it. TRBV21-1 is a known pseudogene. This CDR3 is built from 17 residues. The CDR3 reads CASSTSQGTPVNTEAFF. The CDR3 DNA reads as TGTGCCAGCAGCACCTCACAGGGGACCCCCGTGAACACTGAAGCTTTCTTT.

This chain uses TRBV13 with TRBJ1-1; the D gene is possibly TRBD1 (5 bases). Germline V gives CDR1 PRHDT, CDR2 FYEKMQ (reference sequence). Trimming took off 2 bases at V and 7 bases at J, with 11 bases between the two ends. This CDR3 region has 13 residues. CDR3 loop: CASSLRGRREAFF. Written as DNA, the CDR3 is TGTGCCAGCAGCTTACGGGGCAGACGTGAAGCTTTCTTT.

CDR3 bases: TGTGCCAGCAGCCCACAGGTTGTGAACACTGAAGCTTTCTTT. Protein product: CASSPQVVNTEAFF. The V call is TRBV7-9, the J call TRBJ1-1, with a possible D match to TRBD1 (5 bases). This CDR3 contains 14 residues. From germline, CDR1 is SEHNR and CDR2 FQNEAQ (reference sequence). The V and J ends lost 5 bases and 0 bases respectively, with 10 bases between them. Using reference TRBV7-9 and TRBJ1-1 for the parts outside the CDR3, the full variable domain is DTGVSQNPRHKITKRGQNVTFRCDPISEHNRLYWYRQTLGQGPEFLTYFQNEAQLEKSRLLSDRFSAERPKGSFSTLEIQRTEQGDSAMYLCASSPQVVNTEAFFGQGTRLTVV.

In DNA, the CDR3 is TGTGCCAGCAGCCAATTGCTTACCGGGGAGCTGTTTTTT. Amino acid sequence: CASSQLLTGELFF. The chain links TRBV3-1 (or the pseudogene TRBV3-2) to TRBJ2-2; the D is unclear. The CDR3 is made up of 13 amino acids. Trimming removed 2 bases from V and 5 bases from J, with 6 bases in between. The V gene's germline CDR1 is LGHDT and CDR2 YNNKEL (reference sequence).

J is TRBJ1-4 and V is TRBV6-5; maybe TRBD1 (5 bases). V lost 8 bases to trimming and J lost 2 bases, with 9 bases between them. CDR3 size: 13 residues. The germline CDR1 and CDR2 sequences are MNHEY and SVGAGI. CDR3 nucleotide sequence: TGTGCCAGCCGCCGGGGGACTAATGAAAAACTGTTTTTT. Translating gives CASRRGTNEKLFF.

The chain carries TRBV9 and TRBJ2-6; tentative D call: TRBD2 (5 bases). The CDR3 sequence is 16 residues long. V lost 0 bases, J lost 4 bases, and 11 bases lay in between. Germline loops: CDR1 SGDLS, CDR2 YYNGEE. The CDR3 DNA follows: TGTGCCAGCAGCGTAGCAGCCGTAGCGGGGGCCAACGTCCTGACTTTC. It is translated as CASSVAAVAGANVLTF. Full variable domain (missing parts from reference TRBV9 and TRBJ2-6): DSGVTQTPKHLITATGQRVTLRCSPRSGDLSVYWYQQSLDQGLQFLIQYYNGEERAKGNILERFSAQQFPDLHSELNLSSLELGDSALYFCASSVAAVAGANVLTFGAGSRLTVL.

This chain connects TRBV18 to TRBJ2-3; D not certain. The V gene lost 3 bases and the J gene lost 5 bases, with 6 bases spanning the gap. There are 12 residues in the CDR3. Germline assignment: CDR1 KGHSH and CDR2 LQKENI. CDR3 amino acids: CASSPGLDTQYF. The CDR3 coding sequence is TGTGCCAGCTCACCTGGGCTAGATACGCAGTATTTT.

As DNA, the CDR3 is TGTGCCAGCAGTTTAACCCCCATGGGGTACGAGCAGTACTTC. It encodes CASSLTPMGYEQYF. V gene TRBV27 combines with J gene TRBJ2-7; D gene ambiguous. CDR3 size: 14 residues. The germline V gene encodes CDR1 MNHEY and CDR2 SMNVEV (reference sequence). Trimming stripped 2 bases from V and 4 bases from J, with 12 bases between.

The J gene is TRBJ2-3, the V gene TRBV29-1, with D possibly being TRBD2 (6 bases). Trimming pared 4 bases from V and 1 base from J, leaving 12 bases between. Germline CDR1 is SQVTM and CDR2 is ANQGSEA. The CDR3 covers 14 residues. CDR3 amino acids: CSVVERRGTDTQYF. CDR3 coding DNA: TGCAGCGTTGTGGAGCGGAGGGGCACAGATACGCAGTATTTT.